The source of this T cell receptor (beta chain) is a study of metastatic and nonmetastatic thyroid tumors. Study background: Thyroid patients, malignant and benign, had repertoires compared across blood and tumor or nodule tissue. General study findings and limits: As reported, TCR beta diversity in blood and tumor was significantly higher in malignant thyroid tumors than in benign nodules.

Until they underwent thyroid surgery, no patient had received any treatment. V lost 1 base and J 4 bases, leaving 7 bases between the germline ends. Germline CDR1 and CDR2: DFQATT and SNEGSKA (reference sequence). The CDR3 totals 12 residues. The sample holds many counts of this clone. Its antigen is unidentified. How the authors handled the data: Clinicopathological groups of papillary thyroid cancer showed CDR3 differences that were used to build a distant-metastasis classifier. TCRdb re-analyzed the PCR reads using MiXCR. TCRdb's processing, not the study's, gives the V and J calls here. The sample contains approximately 70,000 clones, 4% to 4.5% of which appear only once.

The clonotype comes from a female donor with papillary thyroid cancer or a benign thyroid nodule (not recorded which). Some clones in this sample may be carry-over from other donors' samples. The source material was blood. The J gene is TRBJ1-1, the V gene TRBV20-1; possibly TRBD1 for D (5 bases). CDR3: CSARGDGTEAFF. CDR3 DNA: TGCAGTGCTAGAGGGGACGGCACTGAAGCTTTCTTT.